This TCR beta chain is drawn from a study of T cell changes during pregnancy in multiple sclerosis (dated by TCRdb to between 2017 and 2020). Regarding the study in general: Changes in the T cell repertoire over the course of pregnancy were examined in this study in women with multiple sclerosis.

With respect to this clone: This receptor's antigen is unknown. The sample holds no much larger clone one base away, and base qualities are not on file.

From the germline V gene, CDR1 is MRHNA and CDR2 is SNTAGT. Trimming takes 5 bases off V and 4 bases off J; junction bases not matched to a gene: 2. The CDR3, from cysteine to phenylalanine, totals 14 residues. Here the CDR3 DNA is all that survives: 42 bases in frame from base 1. The receptor library was made with the immunoSEQ multiplex PCR assay. The clones in this table, taken by TCRdb from immuneACCESS, are in-frame only. Not every clone is retained; where verified, under half of the shortfall comes from an unresolved V gene, and the cause of the rest is unknown. Across this sample there are about 55,000 clones, with around 94% seen only once. The ten largest clones take up 3.5% of the sample.

This sequence uses TRBV6-4 and TRBJ2-3, with 11 bases aligning to TRBD2. The input for sequencing was CD8+ T cells from peripheral blood mononuclear cells, taken in the third trimester of pregnancy. This TCR was sampled from a female donor with multiple sclerosis, enrolled in a pregnancy study. In nucleotides, the sequence is TGTGCCAGCAGTTCACTAGCGGGAGCAGATACGCAGTATTTT. The translation is CASSSLAGADTQYF.